Listed here are 19 T cell receptor beta chains from one sample, sequenced in a study of T cells after yellow fever vaccination. TCRdb processed the 5' RACE reads anew with MiXCR; each CDR3 protein has one entry. The profile shows hundreds of thousands of distinct CDR3 sequences, roughly a sixth of them singletons. The source was PBMCs, collected before the yellow fever booster vaccination. These receptors were obtained from a young man who received the YFV17D yellow fever vaccine.

A few counts support this clonotype. The chain joins TRBV10-3 to TRBJ2-6; D might be TRBD1 (6 bases). Germline-derived CDR1 and CDR2 are ENHRY and SYGVKD. V lost 7 bases to trimming and J lost 2 bases, with 9 bases between them. The CDR3 runs to 14 residues. The CDR3 DNA follows: TGTGCCATCAAAGAGGGGGCTGGGGCCAACGTCCTGACTTTC. Translation gives CAIKEGAGANVLTF.

The chain uses TRBV6-5 and TRBJ1-1; maybe TRBD1 (6 bases). Germline CDR1 reads MNHEY; CDR2 reads SVGAGI. CDR3 length: 13 amino acids. V gave up 8 bases and J gave up 2 bases, with 12 bases separating them. The CDR3, as DNA: TGTGCCAGCCGGGGACATATCAACACTGAAGCTTTCTTT. Protein: CASRGHINTEAFF.

V gene TRBV6-5 combines with J gene TRBJ2-1, with 12 bases aligning to TRBD2. This CDR3 spans 18 amino acids. The ends lost 0 bases at V and 4 bases at J; junction bases unmatched: 7. Germline V gene sequence: CDR1 MNHEY, CDR2 SVGAGI. As DNA, the CDR3 is TGTGCCAGCAGTTACTCTCTAGCGGGAGGGGCGGGGTACAATGAGCAGTTCTTC. Translated: CASSYSLAGGAGYNEQFF.

This clonotype came up a few times. This chain joins TRBV5-4 and TRBJ2-1, with D maybe TRBD1 (7 bases). Looked up from germline, CDR1 is SGHNT and CDR2 is YYREEE (reference sequence). The CDR3 runs to 14 residues. Deletions cut 4 bases from V and 7 bases from J, with 15 bases between. For the CDR3, the DNA is TGTGCCAGCAGCGACCAGGGGGGAAGGAATGAGCAGTTCTTC. It codes for CASSDQGGRNEQFF. The variable domain in full, with the rest retrieved from reference TRBV5-4 and TRBJ2-1, is ETGVTQSPTHLIKTRGQQVTLRCSSQSGHNTVSWYQQALGQGPQFIFQYYREEENGRGNFPPRFSGLQFPNYSSELNVNALELDDSALYLCASSDQGGRNEQFFGPGTRLTVL.

V gene TRBV7-2 combines with J gene TRBJ2-2, with D tentatively TRBD2 (6 bases). V was clipped by 5 bases and J by 6 bases, with 13 bases between them. The CDR3 has 14 residues. The germline V gene has CDR1 SGHTA and CDR2 FQGNSA. The CDR3 protein is CASSPSGVPGELFF. DNA of the CDR3: TGTGCCAGCAGCCCCTCGGGGGTCCCCGGGGAGCTGTTTTTT. The variable domain in full, with the rest retrieved from reference TRBV7-2 and TRBJ2-2, is GAGVSQSPSNKVTEKGKDVELRCDPISGHTALYWYRQSLGQGLEFLIYFQGNSAPDKSGLPSDRFSAERTGGSVSTLTIQRTQQEDSAVYLCASSPSGVPGELFFGEGSRLTVL.

This clonotype was observed many times. The chain has TRBV29-1 and TRBJ1-1, with D unresolved. V dropped 5 bases and J dropped 0 bases, with 16 bases sitting between them. Germline V gene lookup returns CDR1 SQVTM and CDR2 ANQGSEA. CDR3 length: 15 residues. The CDR3: CSVSPGWGMNTEAFF. The CDR3 DNA is TGCAGCGTTAGTCCGGGATGGGGTATGAACACTGAAGCTTTCTTT.

The CDR3 protein is CASRQPGQSQETQYF. The CDR3 nucleotides read TGTGCCAGCAGGCAACCCGGCCAAAGCCAAGAGACCCAGTACTTC. The V and J genes are TRBV5-6 and TRBJ2-5; no reliable D call. Trimming cost V 5 bases and J 1 base, with 15 bases left between them. This CDR3 is built from 15 residues. The germline V gene encodes CDR1 SGHDT and CDR2 YYEEEE.

The chain joins TRBV6-2 or TRBV6-3 to TRBJ2-1; D is unclear. In germline, CDR1 is MNHEY, CDR2 SVGEGT. The CDR3 runs to 13 residues. V shed 6 bases and J shed 4 bases, with 10 bases lying between them. In DNA form, the CDR3 reads TGTGCCAGCAGGGACCCGCCATACAATGAGCAGTTCTTC. Translated: CASRDPPYNEQFF.

There are a few counts of this clonotype. The genes are TRBV20-1 and TRBJ1-4, with 7 bases that match TRBD1. Germline V gene sequence: CDR1 DFQATT, CDR2 SNEGSKA (reference sequence). CDR3 length equals 18 residues. The V and J ends lost 6 bases and 0 bases, in that order; junction bases with no gene match: 16. The CDR3 nucleotides read TGCAGTGCCCCTCAGGGGGAAGTTTCGAGTGCAACTAATGAAAAACTGTTTTTT. Its translation is CSAPQGEVSSATNEKLFF.

J is TRBJ2-2 and V is TRBV7-9, with D tentatively TRBD1 or TRBD2 (5 bases each). Trimming removed 5 bases from V and 8 bases from J, with 18 bases in between. CDR1 and CDR2 (germline): SEHNR, FQNEAQ (reference sequence). The CDR3 sequence is 15 residues long. Here the CDR3 DNA reads TGTGCCAGCAGCCCGGACGTGAGGGGACCGGGGGAGCTGTTTTTT. Residues: CASSPDVRGPGELFF.

The chain carries TRBV6-5 and TRBJ2-5, with D uncertain. The germline gives CDR1 MNHEY, CDR2 SVGAGI. The V end was cut by 6 bases, the J end by 4 bases, with 9 bases between. This CDR3 spans 12 amino acids. The CDR3 nucleotides are TGTGCCAGCAGAGACATAGCAGAGACCCAGTACTTC. Encoded protein: CASRDIAETQYF.

The CDR3 region is CASSYSSGHSSTIYF. DNA of the CDR3: TGTGCCAGCAGTTACTCGTCCGGCCACTCGTCCACCATATATTTT. The chain joins TRBV6-5 to TRBJ1-3; no clear D gene. V gave up 0 bases and J gave up 9 bases, with 15 bases separating them. CDR1 and CDR2 from the germline V gene are MNHEY and SVGAGI. The CDR3 is 15 amino acids.

This clonotype has a handful of counts. The rearrangement joins TRBV10-3 to TRBJ1-2; D is ambiguous. The CDR3 length is 13 residues. V dropped 3 bases and J dropped 1 base, with 6 bases sitting between them. The V gene's germline CDR1 is ENHRY and CDR2 SYGVKD. The CDR3 loop is CAISDGVNYGYTF. The CDR3, as DNA: TGTGCCATCAGTGATGGGGTTAACTATGGCTACACCTTC.

The chain has TRBV20-1 and TRBJ1-1, with TRBD1 matching over 8 bases. J was trimmed by 2 bases and V by 4 bases; bases with no gene match: 6. The CDR3 contains 14 residues. Germline values: CDR1 DFQATT, CDR2 SNEGSKA (reference sequence). As DNA, the CDR3 is TGCAGTGCTAACCAGGGGGCTTTCAACACTGAAGCTTTCTTT. It is translated as CSANQGAFNTEAFF.

This clonotype has more than one count but fewer than ten. This chain links TRBV7-2 with TRBJ1-6; D possibly corresponds to TRBD1 (5 bases). CDR1 is SGHTA, CDR2 FQGNSA, per germline. The CDR3 has 16 amino acids. Between the trimmed V and J ends, which lost 1 base and 9 bases, there was a span of 16 bases. Here the CDR3 reads CASSLVAGEVSSPLHF. CDR3 nucleotide sequence: TGTGCCAGCAGCTTAGTGGCGGGGGAGGTTAGTTCACCCCTCCACTTT.

The chain links TRBV6-6 to TRBJ1-5; a weak D match, TRBD1 (6 bases). This CDR3 contains 15 residues. The germline CDR1 and CDR2 sequences are MNHNY and SVGAGI (reference sequence). V lost 2 bases and J 5 bases, leaving 13 bases between the germline ends. In nucleotides, the CDR3 is TGTGCCAGCAGTTACCCGTCCAGGGGAGATCAGCCCCAGCATTTT. It yields the protein CASSYPSRGDQPQHF.

The chain links TRBV15 to TRBJ1-6; no clear D gene. CDR1 LNHNV and CDR2 YYDKDF come from the germline V gene (reference sequence). With 5 bases removed from V and 8 bases from J, the gap between germline ends came to 10 bases. The CDR3 runs 13 residues. CDR3 bases: TGTGCCACCAGCCTCGGAGAGGATTCACCCCTCCACTTT. Protein: CATSLGEDSPLHF.

The chain couples TRBV20-1 to TRBJ1-6; D is possibly TRBD1 (6 bases). Germline V lookup: CDR1 DFQATT, CDR2 SNEGSKA (reference sequence). The CDR3 runs to 13 residues. V gave up 5 bases and J gave up 4 bases, with 9 bases separating them. CDR3 sequence: CSASDSYNSPLHF. CDR3 nucleotides: TGCAGTGCTTCGGACAGTTATAATTCACCCCTCCACTTT.

This clonotype has a handful of counts. The chain joins TRBV7-8 to TRBJ2-3, with 10 bases identical to TRBD1. The CDR3 loop spans 15 amino acids. Germline V gene lookup returns CDR1 SGHVS and CDR2 FQNEAQ. Trimming cost V 5 bases and J 0 bases; bases outside gene matches: 2. CDR3 coding DNA: TGTGCCAGCAGCGGGGACAGGGGTAGCACAGATACGCAGTATTTT. It codes for CASSGDRGSTDTQYF.